The 31 T cell receptor beta chains presented below share a single source sample, sequenced in a study of T cells in Graves' hyperthyroidism and ophthalmopathy. Amplified TCR beta CDR3 regions came from RNA transcripts. Researchers ran a first-round RT-PCR on the TCR CDR3 using the HTBI primer set. TCRdb passed the multiplex PCR reads through MiXCR, listing each CDR3 protein once. The table lists around 380,000 distinct CDR3 sequences, around an eighth of them singletons. The material sequenced was blood. All receptors come from a man aged 25 to 40 with Graves' hyperthyroidism that later progressed to Graves' ophthalmopathy.

This clonotype has ten or more counts. This sequence joins TRBV29-1 and TRBJ2-1, with D possibly being TRBD1 or TRBD2 (6 bases each). Germline loops: CDR1 SQVTM, CDR2 ANQGSEA. V lost 3 bases, J lost 7 bases, and 16 bases lay in between. This CDR3 is built from 14 residues. In nucleotides, the CDR3 is TGCAGCGTTGAGGTCCGGGGGCGGCAAAATGAGCAGTTCTTC. It is translated as CSVEVRGRQNEQFF.

This clonotype was seen at least ten times. V and J are TRBV7-6 and TRBJ1-2; D may be TRBD1 (5 bases). CDR1 and CDR2 (germline): SGHVS, FNYEAQ. Trimming shortened V by 4 bases and J by 4 bases, and 16 bases separated the two germline ends. The CDR3 totals 15 residues. The CDR3 protein is CASSYSSQGVYGYTF. In DNA form, the CDR3 reads TGTGCCAGCAGCTATTCTTCGCAGGGCGTCTATGGCTACACCTTC.

In this sample, this clonotype turned up many times. The chain uses TRBV5-1 and TRBJ2-7; no firm D call. Germline V CDR1 and CDR2: SGHRS, YFSETQ. Trimming stripped 1 base from V and 3 bases from J, with 5 bases between. The CDR3 totals 12 residues. In DNA form, the CDR3 reads TGCGCCAGCAGCTTGAACAGCTACGAGCAGTACTTC. Translation gives CASSLNSYEQYF.

This chain links TRBV20-1 with TRBJ1-6, with D hard to call. The V end was cut by 6 bases, the J end by 7 bases, with 13 bases between. Germline V lookup: CDR1 DFQATT, CDR2 SNEGSKA (reference sequence). This CDR3 contains 13 residues. CDR3 region: CSAQDVRNSPLHF. DNA for the CDR3: TGCAGTGCCCAGGACGTAAGAAATTCACCCCTCCACTTT.

This clonotype was counted between two and nine times. The genes are TRBV19 and TRBJ1-1; D is uncertain. V was pared by 3 bases and J by 4 bases, with 9 bases between. This CDR3 has 13 residues. Germline CDR1 LNHDA, CDR2 SQIVND (reference sequence). This CDR3 is CASSIVEGTEAFF. The CDR3 DNA reads as TGTGCCAGTAGTATCGTCGAGGGCACTGAAGCTTTCTTT.

The chain couples TRBV10-3 to TRBJ2-3; 8 nucleotides align to TRBD2. The V segment lost 4 bases and the J segment 6 bases; nucleotides outside the gene matches: 3. The CDR3 covers 13 residues. The germline gives CDR1 ENHRY, CDR2 SYGVKD. The CDR3 here is CAISAGLDDTQYF. The CDR3 nucleotides read TGTGCCATCAGTGCGGGACTAGATGATACGCAGTATTTT.

The rearrangement uses TRBV9 and TRBJ1-1, with TRBD1 identical over 8 bases. From germline, CDR1 is SGDLS and CDR2 YYNGEE. This CDR3 has 15 amino acids. With V trimmed by 0 bases and J by 4 bases, 5 bases remained unmatched. CDR3 bases: TGTGCCAGCAGCGTAGATACGGGACAGGCCACTGAAGCTTTCTTT. Amino acid sequence: CASSVDTGQATEAFF.

In its sample, this clonotype was seen a few times. This chain joins TRBV6-1 and TRBJ2-4, with TRBD1 as a possible D gene (6 bases). This CDR3 is 13 amino acids long. Germline assignment: CDR1 MNHNS and CDR2 SASEGT. V was shortened by 5 bases and J by 9 bases, with 14 bases between the two germline ends. CDR3 coding DNA: TGTGCCAGCAGTCCCGGGACGACAGGCATTCAGTACTTC. This codes for CASSPGTTGIQYF.

The chain carries TRBV5-1 and TRBJ2-7; D is unclear. Germline V gene data show CDR1 as SGHRS and CDR2 as YFSETQ. This CDR3 spans 14 amino acids. V dropped 0 bases and J dropped 6 bases, with 13 bases sitting between them. CDR3 loop: CASSLDSPSREQYF. CDR3 DNA sequence: TGCGCCAGCAGCTTGGATAGCCCGTCTCGCGAGCAGTACTTC.

This clonotype was seen at least ten times. V and J are TRBV6-1 and TRBJ2-7; 8 nucleotides line up with TRBD1. This CDR3 comprises 17 residues. After removal of 6 bases from V and 1 base from J, the junction contained 14 bases not matched to a gene. CDR1 is MNHNS, CDR2 SASEGT, per germline. For the CDR3, the DNA is TGTGCCAGCAGGAGATTCCCCGGGACAGGCCGTTCCTACGAGCAGTACTTC. Its translation is CASRRFPGTGRSYEQYF.

This clonotype was seen many times. J is TRBJ1-5 and V is TRBV2; D not certain. Germline-derived CDR1 and CDR2 are SNHLY and FYNNEI. The CDR3 runs to 13 residues. With 7 bases removed from V and 3 bases from J, the gap between germline ends came to 10 bases. CDR3 sequence (DNA): TGTGCCAGCAATCGGCAGTTCAATCAGCCCCAGCATTTT. This gives the protein CASNRQFNQPQHF.

The sample holds many counts of this clonotype. The CDR3 protein is CASSLDYRRTVGYTF. DNA for the CDR3: TGTGCCAGCAGCTTGGATTACAGGCGGACTGTCGGCTACACCTTC. The J gene is TRBJ1-2, the V gene TRBV5-6; possibly TRBD1 for D (5 bases). Looked up from germline, CDR1 is SGHDT and CDR2 is YYEEEE. Deletions cut 0 bases from V and 8 bases from J, with 17 bases between. The CDR3 loop spans 15 amino acids.

The chain links TRBV6-1 to TRBJ1-4, with no clear D. The germline V gene has CDR1 MNHNS and CDR2 SASEGT. This CDR3 contains 15 residues. Between the trimmed V and J ends, which lost 6 bases and 0 bases, there was a span of 11 bases. DNA for the CDR3: TGTGCCAGCAGCGAACAGATCGCAACTAATGAAAAACTGTTTTTT. Translated: CASSEQIATNEKLFF.

This clonotype was recorded many times. The gene calls are TRBV12-3 or TRBV12-4 and TRBJ2-1, with TRBD2 matching over 10 bases. The CDR3 is made up of 13 amino acids. After removal of 2 bases from V and 9 bases from J, the junction contained 1 base not matched to a gene. The CDR3 bases are TGTGCCAGCAGTTTAACTAGCGGGGCTGAGCAGTTCTTC. Residues: CASSLTSGAEQFF.

The chain uses TRBV20-1 and TRBJ2-1; 11 bases match TRBD2. J was trimmed by 0 bases and V by 6 bases; bases with no gene match: 10. Germline V gene data show CDR1 as DFQATT and CDR2 as SNEGSKA (reference sequence). This CDR3 comprises 17 residues. This CDR3 reads CSATDLAGGSSYNEQFF. The DNA of the CDR3 is TGCAGTGCCACCGATCTAGCGGGGGGCAGCTCCTACAATGAGCAGTTCTTC.

Many counts were recorded for this clonotype. The rearrangement links TRBV6-1 to TRBJ2-7, with D maybe TRBD1 (5 bases). Germline CDR1 and CDR2: MNHNS and SASEGT. CDR3 length equals 15 residues. Trimming cost V 4 bases and J 2 bases, with 15 bases left between them. The CDR3 spells CASSAIPGHAYEQYF. The CDR3, as DNA: TGTGCCAGCAGTGCTATTCCAGGACATGCCTACGAGCAGTACTTC.

The gene calls are TRBV25-1 and TRBJ2-3; 7 nucleotides align to TRBD2. V gave up 1 base and J gave up 2 bases; unmatched junction bases: 6. The CDR3 contains 16 residues. The germline V gene encodes CDR1 MGHDK and CDR2 SYGVNS. DNA for the CDR3: TGTGCCAGCAGTGAATGGGGGGGGACCCTCACAGATACGCAGTATTTT. It encodes CASSEWGGTLTDTQYF.

This clonotype was seen many times. The chain is built from TRBV7-2 and TRBJ1-6; D remains ambiguous. The CDR3 spans 13 residues. CDR1 is SGHTA, CDR2 FQGNSA, per germline. With 0 bases removed from V and 5 bases from J, the gap between germline ends came to 2 bases. This chain's CDR3 is CASSLAHNSPLHF. As DNA, the CDR3 is TGTGCCAGCAGCTTAGCCCATAATTCACCCCTCCACTTT.

The CDR3 protein is CASTLGQGKAFF. The DNA for the CDR3 is TGTGCCAGCACCCTGGGACAGGGCAAAGCTTTCTTT. The chain employs TRBV7-9 and TRBJ1-1, with 9 bases lining up with TRBD1. J was trimmed by 9 bases and V by 7 bases; bases with no gene match: 6. The length of the CDR3 is 12 residues. Germline V gene data show CDR1 as SEHNR and CDR2 as FQNEAQ (reference sequence).

This rearrangement joins TRBV5-4 to TRBJ2-2; 8 bases match TRBD2. Germline CDR1 reads SGHNT; CDR2 reads YYREEE (reference sequence). The CDR3 is made up of 14 amino acids. Trimming cost V 3 bases and J 6 bases; bases outside gene matches: 4. CDR3 region: CASSSGTRSGELFF. The CDR3 DNA is TGTGCCAGCAGCTCTGGGACTAGGTCCGGGGAGCTGTTTTTT.

This clonotype occurred many times. The chain recombines TRBV24-1 with TRBJ1-1; no reliable D call. Per germline, CDR1 KGHDR and CDR2 SFDVKD. V lost 4 bases and J lost 1, with 6 bases in between. The CDR3 loop spans 13 amino acids. In nucleotides, the CDR3 is TGTGCCACCAGTGAACCGGGGAACACTGAAGCTTTCTTT. Residues: CATSEPGNTEAFF.

The table lists this clonotype with a count of one. V gene TRBV12-5 combines with J gene TRBJ2-7; D is uncertain. V was cut by 5 bases and J by 4 bases, with 12 bases left in between. The CDR3 spans 13 residues. CDR1 is LGHNT, CDR2 FRNRAP, per germline. CDR3 residues: CASGPNWGYEQYF. DNA for the CDR3: TGTGCTAGTGGTCCCAACTGGGGATACGAGCAGTACTTC.

This clonotype was picked up many times. V is TRBV7-9 and J is TRBJ1-5, with 7 positions matching TRBD1. J lost 4 bases, V lost 1 base, and 7 bases had no gene match. Per germline, CDR1 SEHNR and CDR2 FQNEAQ (reference sequence). CDR3 length equals 16 residues. The CDR3 sequence is CASSLGAGGRNQPQHF. The DNA of the CDR3 is TGTGCCAGCAGCTTAGGGGCAGGGGGAAGGAATCAGCCCCAGCATTTT.

Ten or more counts support this clonotype. The CDR3 coding sequence is TGTGCCAGCAGCAAGACAGGGAACGGCTACACCTTC. This translates into CASSKTGNGYTF. The chain uses TRBV7-6 and TRBJ1-2; 7 nucleotides match TRBD1. The J segment lost 8 bases and the V segment lost 5 bases, leaving 5 bases of the junction unmatched. Germline-derived CDR1 and CDR2 are SGHVS and FNYEAQ. The CDR3 contains 12 residues.

This clonotype was detected ten times or more. This chain connects TRBV7-9 to TRBJ2-7, with TRBD1 matching over 8 bases. Germline CDR1 is SEHNR and CDR2 is FQNEAQ (reference sequence). CDR3 length: 15 amino acids. J was trimmed by 5 bases and V by 6 bases; bases with no gene match: 12. The chain's CDR3 is CASRTAGQGDHEQYF. The CDR3, as DNA: TGTGCCAGCAGAACTGCTGGACAGGGAGACCACGAGCAGTACTTC.

The CDR3 loop is CSGGQDSYEQYF. In DNA form, the CDR3 reads TGCAGCGGGGGACAAGACTCCTACGAGCAGTACTTC. The V call is TRBV29-1, the J call TRBJ2-7; D is possibly TRBD1 (6 bases). This CDR3 has 12 residues. Germline loops: CDR1 SQVTM, CDR2 ANQGSEA. The V gene lost 7 bases and the J gene lost 0 bases, with 10 bases spanning the gap.

This clonotype has ten or more counts. This rearrangement joins TRBV2 to TRBJ1-1; D remains unclear. V was pared by 6 bases and J by 1 base, with 18 bases between. The CDR3 covers 16 residues. Germline CDR1 SNHLY, CDR2 FYNNEI. CDR3 DNA: TGTGCCAGCAGCCTCCAGTCGACAAGTACGAACACTGAAGCTTTCTTT. Encoded protein: CASSLQSTSTNTEAFF.

CDR3 nucleotide sequence: TGTGCCACCAGCAGAGATGACAGCGCTTCCTACGAGCAGTACTTC. Translation: CATSRDDSASYEQYF. J is TRBJ2-7 and V is TRBV15; D perhaps matches TRBD1 (5 bases). Germline CDR1 is LNHNV and CDR2 is YYDKDF (reference sequence). This CDR3 is 15 amino acids long. V was trimmed by 0 bases and J by 1 base, leaving 10 bases between them.

V and J are TRBV9 and TRBJ2-7; unclear D gene. The CDR3 runs 15 residues. V shed 3 bases and J shed 2 bases, with 15 bases lying between them. Germline CDR1 is SGDLS and CDR2 is YYNGEE. This CDR3 is CASSASDRAPYEQYF. For the CDR3, the DNA is TGTGCCAGCAGCGCCTCTGATCGGGCTCCCTACGAGCAGTACTTC. Variable domain in full (rest from reference TRBV9 and TRBJ2-7): DSGVTQTPKHLITATGQRVTLRCSPRSGDLSVYWYQQSLDQGLQFLIQYYNGEERAKGNILERFSAQQFPDLHSELNLSSLELGDSALYFCASSASDRAPYEQYFGPGTRLTVT.

This clonotype showed up many times. CDR3 sequence reads: CASSLVGKTDTQYF. The CDR3 DNA is TGTGCCAGCAGCTTAGTGGGGAAGACAGATACGCAGTATTTT. The chain carries TRBV11-1 and TRBJ2-3; no reliable D call. Germline-derived CDR1 and CDR2 are SGHAT and FQDESV (reference sequence). The CDR3 spans 14 residues. Trimming removed 1 base from V and 3 bases from J, with 8 bases in between. Supplemented by reference TRBV11-1 and TRBJ2-3, the full variable domain reads EAEVAQSPRYKITEKSQAVAFWCDPISGHATLYWYRQILGQGPELLVQFQDESVVDDSQLPKDRFSAERLKGVDSTLKIQPAELGDSAMYLCASSLVGKTDTQYFGPGTRLTVL.

This clonotype was detected ten times or more. The rearrangement joins TRBV28 to TRBJ1-3, with 8 bases fitting TRBD1. The V gene's germline CDR1 is MDHEN and CDR2 SYDVKM. This CDR3 is built from 15 residues. V was clipped by 6 bases and J by 3 bases; unmatched bases: 7. The CDR3 DNA follows: TGTGCCAGCAGCCTCACAGGGGGACGTGGAAACACCATATATTTT. Amino acids: CASSLTGGRGNTIYF. Together with reference TRBV28 and TRBJ1-3, the CDR3 gives the full variable domain: DVKVTQSSRYLVKRTGEKVFLECVQDMDHENMFWYRQDPGLGLRLIYFSYDVKMKEKGDIPEGYSVSREKKERFSLILESASTNQTSMYLCASSLTGGRGNTIYFGEGSWLTVV.